This entry is about one TCR beta chain. The data originate from a study of T cell changes during pregnancy in multiple sclerosis. Profiled with immunoSEQ multiplex PCR; TCRdb holds only in-frame clones, not every one. Seen here are approximately 71,000 clones, about 92% observed once, and the top ten hold approximately 1.1%. This receptor was identified in a female donor with multiple sclerosis, enrolled in a pregnancy study. Sequences were derived from peripheral blood, sampled in the third trimester of pregnancy.

The CDR3 loop is CASSLLADLSYNEQFF. The CDR3 DNA is TGCGCCAGCAGCCTACTAGCGGATCTCTCCTACAATGAGCAGTTCTTC. The gene calls are TRBV5-1 and TRBJ2-1; 8 bases are a match to TRBD2. The CDR3 sequence is 16 residues long. V lost 4 bases to trimming and J lost 0 bases; unmatched junction nucleotides: 6. The germline V gene has CDR1 SGHRS and CDR2 YFSETQ.